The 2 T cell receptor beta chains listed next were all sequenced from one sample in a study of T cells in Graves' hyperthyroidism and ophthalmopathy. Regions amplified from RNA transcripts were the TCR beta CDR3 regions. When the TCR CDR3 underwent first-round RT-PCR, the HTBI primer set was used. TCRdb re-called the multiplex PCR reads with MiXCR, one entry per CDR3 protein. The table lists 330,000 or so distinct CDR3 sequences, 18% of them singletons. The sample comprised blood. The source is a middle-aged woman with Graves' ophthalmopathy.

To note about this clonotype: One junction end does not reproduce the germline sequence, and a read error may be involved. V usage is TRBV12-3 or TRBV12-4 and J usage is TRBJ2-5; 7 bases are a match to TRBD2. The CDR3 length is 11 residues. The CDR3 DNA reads TGTGCCAGCACATCGAACTGGGGACTACACTTC. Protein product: CASTSNWGLHF.

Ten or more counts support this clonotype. The CDR3 DNA follows: TGCAGTGCTAAGACAGGGTGGTATACTGAAGCTTTCTTT. It specifies CSAKTGWYTEAFF. The chain is built from TRBV20-1 and TRBJ1-1; 7 nucleotides agree with TRBD1. This CDR3 has 13 residues. The V and J ends lost 4 bases and 5 bases, in that order; junction bases with no gene match: 7. The V gene's germline CDR1 is DFQATT and CDR2 SNEGSKA (reference sequence).